This T cell receptor beta chain derives from a study of blood T cell repertoires in COVID-19. Original data processing: Amplifying reference gene primers gave estimates of nucleated cell counts. Libraries were prepared by immunoSEQ multiplex PCR; TCRdb keeps only in-frame clonotypes and omits some of them. The V and J calls and clone size were taken over from that table, and D and trimming were inferred from the DNA. The sample carries some 220,000 clones, about 82% recorded once. The specimen was peripheral blood. The receptor comes from a woman between 55 and 75 years old with active or convalescent COVID-19.

This CDR3 reads CASSLTPGQLDGYTF. CDR3 nucleotides: TGTGCCAGCAGCTTGACCCCAGGACAGCTCGACGGCTACACCTTC. V gene TRBV6-6 combines with J gene TRBJ1-2, with D perhaps matching TRBD1 (6 bases). The ends were cut back, 6 bases at V and 8 bases at J, with 22 bases in the middle. This CDR3 spans 15 amino acids. Looked up from germline, CDR1 is MNHNY and CDR2 is SVGAGI (reference sequence).